This record looks at one T cell receptor beta chain sequence and its context. This record belongs to a study of OX40 agonist ivuxolimab in advanced cancers. Study overall: Treatment received earlier with anti-PD-1, anti-PD-L1 or anti-CTLA-4 agents was allowed, and roughly 40% had some.

Only in-frame clones appear in the TCRdb table, and some are missing; sequencing was by immunoSEQ multiplex PCR. The table shows some 75,000 clones, with less than 90% occurring only once. Germline CDR1 is SEHNR and CDR2 is FQNEAQ (reference sequence). The CDR3 totals 14 residues. With 5 bases removed from V and 6 bases from J, the gap between germline ends came to 14 bases. The sequencing here drew on CD4+ or CD8+ T cells sorted from blood, taken in a trial of the OX40 agonist ivuxolimab. This sequence originates from an adult with an advanced solid tumor such as melanoma, head and neck, liver or kidney cancer. The chain couples TRBV7-9 to TRBJ2-1; D gene unclear. The CDR3 protein is CASSPLYGSNEQFF. The DNA of the CDR3 is TGTGCCAGCAGCCCCCTTTATGGGTCCAATGAGCAGTTCTTC.